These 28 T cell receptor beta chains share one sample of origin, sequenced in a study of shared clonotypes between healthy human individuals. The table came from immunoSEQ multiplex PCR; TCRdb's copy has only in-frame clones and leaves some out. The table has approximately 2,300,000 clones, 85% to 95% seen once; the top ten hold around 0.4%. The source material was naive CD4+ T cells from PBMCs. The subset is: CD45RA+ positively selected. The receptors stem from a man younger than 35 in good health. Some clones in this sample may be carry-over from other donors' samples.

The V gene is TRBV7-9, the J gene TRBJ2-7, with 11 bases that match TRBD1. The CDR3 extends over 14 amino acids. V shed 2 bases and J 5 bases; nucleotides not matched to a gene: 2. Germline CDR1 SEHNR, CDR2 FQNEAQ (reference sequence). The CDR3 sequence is CASSLRTGGHEQYF. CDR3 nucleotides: TGTGCCAGCAGCTTAAGGACAGGGGGCCACGAGCAGTACTTC.

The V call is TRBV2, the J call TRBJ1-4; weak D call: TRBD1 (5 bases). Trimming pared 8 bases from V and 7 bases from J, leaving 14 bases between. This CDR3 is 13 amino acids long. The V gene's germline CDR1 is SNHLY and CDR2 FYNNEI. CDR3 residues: CASFGRVGEKLFF. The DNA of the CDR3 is TGTGCCAGCTTTGGCAGGGTCGGTGAAAAACTGTTTTTT.

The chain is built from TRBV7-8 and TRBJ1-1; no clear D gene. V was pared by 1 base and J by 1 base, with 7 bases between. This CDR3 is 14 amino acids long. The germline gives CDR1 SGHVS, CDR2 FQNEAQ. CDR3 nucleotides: TGTGCCAGCAGCTTAGGCGGTCAGAACACTGAAGCTTTCTTT. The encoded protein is CASSLGGQNTEAFF.

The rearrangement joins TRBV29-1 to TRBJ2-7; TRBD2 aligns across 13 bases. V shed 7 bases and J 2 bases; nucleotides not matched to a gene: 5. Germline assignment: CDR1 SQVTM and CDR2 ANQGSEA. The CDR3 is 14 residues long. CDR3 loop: CSAGLAGDAYEQYF. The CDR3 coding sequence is TGCAGCGCCGGACTAGCGGGAGATGCCTACGAGCAGTACTTC.

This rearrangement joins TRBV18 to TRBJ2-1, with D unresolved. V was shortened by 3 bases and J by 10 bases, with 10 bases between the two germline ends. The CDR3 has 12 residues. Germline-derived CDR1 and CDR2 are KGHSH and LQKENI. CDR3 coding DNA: TGTGCCAGCTCACCCTCCCAGTACGAGCAGTTCTTC. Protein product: CASSPSQYEQFF.

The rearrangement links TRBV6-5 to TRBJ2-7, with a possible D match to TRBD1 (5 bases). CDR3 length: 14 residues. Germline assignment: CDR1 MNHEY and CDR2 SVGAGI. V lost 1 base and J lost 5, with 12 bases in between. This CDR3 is CASSYFRQQNEQYF. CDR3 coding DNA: TGTGCCAGCAGTTACTTCCGACAGCAAAACGAGCAGTACTTC.

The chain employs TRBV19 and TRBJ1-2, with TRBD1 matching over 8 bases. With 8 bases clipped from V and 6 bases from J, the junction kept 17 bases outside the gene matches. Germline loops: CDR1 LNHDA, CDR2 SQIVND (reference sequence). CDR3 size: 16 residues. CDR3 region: CASGRDRSHVGDGYTF. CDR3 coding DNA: TGTGCCAGTGGCCGGGACAGGTCCCATGTGGGGGATGGCTACACCTTC. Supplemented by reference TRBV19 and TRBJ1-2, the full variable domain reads DGGITQSPKYLFRKEGQNVTLSCEQNLNHDAMYWYRQDPGQGLRLIYYSQIVNDFQKGDIAEGYSVSREKKESFPLTVTSAQKNPTAFYLCASGRDRSHVGDGYTFGSGTRLTVV.

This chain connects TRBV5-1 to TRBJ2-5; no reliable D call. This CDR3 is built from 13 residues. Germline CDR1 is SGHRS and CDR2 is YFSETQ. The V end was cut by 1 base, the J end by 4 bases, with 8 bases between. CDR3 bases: TGCGCCAGCAGCTTGAACGTAGCAGAGACCCAGTACTTC. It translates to CASSLNVAETQYF.

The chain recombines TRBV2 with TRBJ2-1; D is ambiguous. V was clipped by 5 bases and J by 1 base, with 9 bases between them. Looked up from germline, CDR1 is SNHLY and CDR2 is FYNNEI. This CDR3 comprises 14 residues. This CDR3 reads CASSPLSSYNEQFF. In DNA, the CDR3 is TGTGCCAGCAGTCCATTATCTTCCTACAATGAGCAGTTCTTC.

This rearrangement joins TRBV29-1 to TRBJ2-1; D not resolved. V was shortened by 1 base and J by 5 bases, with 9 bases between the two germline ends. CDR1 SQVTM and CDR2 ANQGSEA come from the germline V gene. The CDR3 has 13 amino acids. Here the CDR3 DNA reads TGCAGCGTTGAAGGGACCTACAACAATGAGCAGTTCTTC. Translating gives CSVEGTYNNEQFF.

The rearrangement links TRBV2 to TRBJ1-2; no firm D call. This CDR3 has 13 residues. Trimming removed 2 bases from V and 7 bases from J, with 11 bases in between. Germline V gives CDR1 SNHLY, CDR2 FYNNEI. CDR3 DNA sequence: TGTGCCAGCAGTGAATTGCAGGCCATTGGCTACACCTTC. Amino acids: CASSELQAIGYTF. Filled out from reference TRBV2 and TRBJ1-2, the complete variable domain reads EPEVTQTPSHQVTQMGQEVILRCVPISNHLYFYWYRQILGQKVEFLVSFYNNEISEKSEIFDDQFSVERPDGSNFTLKIRSTKLEDSAMYFCASSELQAIGYTFGSGTRLTVV.

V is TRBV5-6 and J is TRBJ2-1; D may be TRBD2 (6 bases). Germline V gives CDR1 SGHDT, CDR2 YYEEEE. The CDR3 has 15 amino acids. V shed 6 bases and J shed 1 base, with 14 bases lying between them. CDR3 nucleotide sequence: TGTGCCAGCACCGGGGACTGGGGTTCCTACAATGAGCAGTTCTTC. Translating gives CASTGDWGSYNEQFF.

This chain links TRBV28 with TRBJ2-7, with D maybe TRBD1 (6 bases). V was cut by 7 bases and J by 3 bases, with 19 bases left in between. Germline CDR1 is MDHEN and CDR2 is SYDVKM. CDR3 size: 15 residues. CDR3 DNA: TGTGCCAGCATTCTATTGGGGGCCCCGTTCTACGAGCAGTACTTC. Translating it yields CASILLGAPFYEQYF.

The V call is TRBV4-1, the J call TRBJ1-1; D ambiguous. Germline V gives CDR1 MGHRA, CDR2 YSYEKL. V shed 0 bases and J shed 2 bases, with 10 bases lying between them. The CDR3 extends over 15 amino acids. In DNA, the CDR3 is TGCGCCAGCAGCCAAGAAGGCAGAACTAACACTGAAGCTTTCTTT. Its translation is CASSQEGRTNTEAFF.

CDR3: CASSLSQGTDTQYF. The CDR3 coding sequence is TGTGCCAGCAGCTTATCGCAGGGCACAGATACGCAGTATTTT. This sequence joins TRBV7-9 and TRBJ2-3; D not certain. The germline CDR1 and CDR2 sequences are SEHNR and FQNEAQ (reference sequence). V was pared by 2 bases and J by 1 base, with 7 bases between. The CDR3 is 14 residues long.

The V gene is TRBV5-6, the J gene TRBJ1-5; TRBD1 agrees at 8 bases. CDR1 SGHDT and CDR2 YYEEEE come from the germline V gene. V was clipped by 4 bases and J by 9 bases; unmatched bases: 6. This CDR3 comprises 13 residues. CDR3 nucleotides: TGTGCCAGCAGCCCAACAGGGGGACTGCCCCAGCATTTT. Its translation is CASSPTGGLPQHF.

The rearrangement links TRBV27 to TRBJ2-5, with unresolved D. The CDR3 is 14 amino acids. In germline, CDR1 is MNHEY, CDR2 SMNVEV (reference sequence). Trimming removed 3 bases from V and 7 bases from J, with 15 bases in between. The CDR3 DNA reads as TGTGCCAGCAGTTTTGACCCCCGGGCGGTGACCCAGTACTTC. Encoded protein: CASSFDPRAVTQYF.

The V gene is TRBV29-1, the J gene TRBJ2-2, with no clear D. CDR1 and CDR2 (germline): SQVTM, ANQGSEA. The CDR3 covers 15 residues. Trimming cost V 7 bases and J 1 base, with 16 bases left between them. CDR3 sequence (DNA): TGCAGCGCCATCAAAGGCGGATGGAACACCGGGGAGCTGTTTTTT. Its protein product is CSAIKGGWNTGELFF.

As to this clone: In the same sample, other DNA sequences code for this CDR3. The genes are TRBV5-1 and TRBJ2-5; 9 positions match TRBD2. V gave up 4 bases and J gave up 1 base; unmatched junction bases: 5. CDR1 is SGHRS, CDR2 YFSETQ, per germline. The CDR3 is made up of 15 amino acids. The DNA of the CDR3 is TGCGCCAGCAGCCGAACTAGCGGGCCCCAAGAGACCCAGTACTTC. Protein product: CASSRTSGPQETQYF.

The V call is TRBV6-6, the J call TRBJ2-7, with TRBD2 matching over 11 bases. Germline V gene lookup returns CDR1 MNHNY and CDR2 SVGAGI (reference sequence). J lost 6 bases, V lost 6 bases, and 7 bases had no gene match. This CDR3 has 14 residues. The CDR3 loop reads CASSRSGRASEQYF. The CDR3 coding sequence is TGTGCCAGCAGCCGTAGCGGGAGGGCCTCCGAGCAGTACTTC.

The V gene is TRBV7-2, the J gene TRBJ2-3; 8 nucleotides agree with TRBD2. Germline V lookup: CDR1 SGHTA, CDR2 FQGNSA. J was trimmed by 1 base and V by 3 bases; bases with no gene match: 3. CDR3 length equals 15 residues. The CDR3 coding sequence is TGTGCCAGCAGCTTGAGCGGGAGTGGCACAGATACGCAGTATTTT. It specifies CASSLSGSGTDTQYF.

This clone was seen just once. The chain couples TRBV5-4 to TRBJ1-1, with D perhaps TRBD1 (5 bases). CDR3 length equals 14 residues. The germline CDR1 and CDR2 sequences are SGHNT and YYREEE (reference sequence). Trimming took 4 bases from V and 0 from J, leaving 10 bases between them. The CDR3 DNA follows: TGTGCCAGCAGCACCGGGACGGTGAACACTGAAGCTTTCTTT. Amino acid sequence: CASSTGTVNTEAFF.

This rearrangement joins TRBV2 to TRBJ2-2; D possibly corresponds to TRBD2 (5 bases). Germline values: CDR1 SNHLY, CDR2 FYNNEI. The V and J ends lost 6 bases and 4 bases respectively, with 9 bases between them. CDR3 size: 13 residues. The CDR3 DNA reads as TGTGCCAGCAGGGCTGAGGGCACCGGGGAGCTGTTTTTT. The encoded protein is CASRAEGTGELFF. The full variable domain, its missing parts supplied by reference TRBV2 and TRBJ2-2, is EPEVTQTPSHQVTQMGQEVILRCVPISNHLYFYWYRQILGQKVEFLVSFYNNEISEKSEIFDDQFSVERPDGSNFTLKIRSTKLEDSAMYFCASRAEGTGELFFGEGSRLTVL.

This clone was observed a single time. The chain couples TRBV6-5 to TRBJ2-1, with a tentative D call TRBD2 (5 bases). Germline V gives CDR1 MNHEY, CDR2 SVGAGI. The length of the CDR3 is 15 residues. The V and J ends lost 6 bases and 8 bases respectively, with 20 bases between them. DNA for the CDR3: TGTGCCAGCAGAAAGGAGGCTAACTTAGGCTATGAGCAGTTCTTC. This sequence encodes CASRKEANLGYEQFF.

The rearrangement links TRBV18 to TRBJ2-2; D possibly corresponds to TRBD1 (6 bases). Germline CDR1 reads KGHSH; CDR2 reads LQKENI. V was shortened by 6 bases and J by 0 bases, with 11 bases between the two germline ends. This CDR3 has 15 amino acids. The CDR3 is CASSLDSSNTGELFF. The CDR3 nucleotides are TGTGCCAGCTCCCTGGACAGTTCGAACACCGGGGAGCTGTTTTTT. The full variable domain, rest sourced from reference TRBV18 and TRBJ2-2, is NAGVMQNPRHLVRRRGQEARLRCSPMKGHSHVYWYRQLPEEGLKFMVYLQKENIIDESGMPKERFSAEFPKEGPSILRIQQVVRGDSAAYFCASSLDSSNTGELFFGEGSRLTVL.

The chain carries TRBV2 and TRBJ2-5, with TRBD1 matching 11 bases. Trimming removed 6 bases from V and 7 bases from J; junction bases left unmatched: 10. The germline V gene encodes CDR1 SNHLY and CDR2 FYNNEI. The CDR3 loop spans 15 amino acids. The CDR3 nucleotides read TGTGCCAGCAGCGGCTCCATCGGGACAGGGGGGACCCAGTACTTC. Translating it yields CASSGSIGTGGTQYF.

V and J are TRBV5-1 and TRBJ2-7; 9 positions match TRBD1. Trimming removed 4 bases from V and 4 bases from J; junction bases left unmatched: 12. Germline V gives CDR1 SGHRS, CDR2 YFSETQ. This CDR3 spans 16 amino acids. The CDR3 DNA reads TGCGCCAGCAGCCTGATTCCCGGGACAGGGATTTACGAGCAGTACTTC. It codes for CASSLIPGTGIYEQYF.

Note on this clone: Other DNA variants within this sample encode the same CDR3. The CDR3 spells CASSPRLDEQYF. Here the CDR3 DNA reads TGTGCCAGCTCACCACGCCTCGACGAGCAGTACTTC. This sequence joins TRBV18 and TRBJ2-7; D is uncertain. Germline lookup yields CDR1 KGHSH and CDR2 LQKENI. With 1 base removed from V and 5 bases from J, the gap between germline ends came to 6 bases. The CDR3 length is 12 residues.